This passage covers 25 T cell receptor beta chains from one sample sequenced in a study of cytomegalovirus exposure and HLA in healthy donors. It was with 60 Vbeta and 13 Jbeta primers that the PCR ran. Clones were read by immunoSEQ multiplex PCR, and TCRdb kept only the in-frame ones, dropping some. The table includes under 250,000 clones, around 80% detected once. The sequencing input was PBMCs. These receptors were obtained from a woman aged 25 to 39 in good health and CMV-seropositive.

The chain uses TRBV6-1 and TRBJ2-7; 10 bases fit TRBD1. Germline CDR1 is MNHNS and CDR2 is SASEGT. The CDR3 length is 15 residues. Germline trimming cut 4 bases from V and 4 bases from J; bases unmatched to any gene: 7. The CDR3 loop is CASSGGDRGGYEQYF. Written as DNA, the CDR3 is TGTGCCAGCAGTGGCGGGGACAGGGGCGGTTACGAGCAGTACTTC.

This clone was detected only a few times. Distinct nucleotide sequences in the sample also encode this CDR3. The chain is built from TRBV10-1 and TRBJ1-1; 7 nucleotides match TRBD1. The germline V gene has CDR1 WNHNN and CDR2 SYGVQD (reference sequence). V lost 6 bases to trimming and J lost 4 bases; unmatched junction nucleotides: 8. This CDR3 comprises 14 residues. CDR3 region: CASSPGTASTEAFF. Here the CDR3 DNA reads TGCGCCAGCAGCCCCGGGACAGCGAGCACTGAAGCTTTCTTT.

The V call is TRBV5-4, the J call TRBJ1-1; D is possibly TRBD1 (5 bases). The germline V and J ends were trimmed by 0 bases and 1 base, with 7 bases remaining between them. The germline V gene has CDR1 SGHNT and CDR2 YYREEE (reference sequence). The CDR3 spans 14 residues. The CDR3 region is CASSLAQGNTEAFF. CDR3 nucleotides: TGTGCCAGCAGCTTGGCTCAGGGGAACACTGAAGCTTTCTTT.

The chain couples TRBV27 to TRBJ2-7, with 9 bases matching TRBD1. CDR3 length equals 13 residues. V dropped 10 bases and J dropped 2; count of bases not matched to a gene: 6. Germline V gene sequence: CDR1 MNHEY, CDR2 SMNVEV (reference sequence). CDR3 DNA sequence: TGTGCCACCGGGACAGGGACCCCCTACGAGCAGTACTTC. Translation: CATGTGTPYEQYF.

This clone occurred once. In the same sample, other DNA sequences code for this CDR3. The rearrangement links TRBV27 to TRBJ1-1; D perhaps matches TRBD1 (5 bases). The CDR3 has 13 residues. Trimming took 4 bases from V and 1 from J, leaving 7 bases between them. Germline V gives CDR1 MNHEY, CDR2 SMNVEV (reference sequence). The CDR3, as DNA: TGTGCCAGCAGTTCAACAGGGAACACTGAAGCTTTCTTT. Translated: CASSSTGNTEAFF.

The genes are TRBV9 and TRBJ1-2; 9 bases agree with TRBD1. Germline values: CDR1 SGDLS, CDR2 YYNGEE. The CDR3 covers 15 residues. The V gene end was trimmed by 0 bases and the J gene end by 7 bases; junction bases not matched to a gene: 7. CDR3 in amino acids: CASSVERQGVGGYTF. CDR3 coding DNA: TGTGCCAGCAGCGTAGAGAGACAGGGGGTAGGTGGCTACACCTTC.

The chain links TRBV5-1 to TRBJ2-3, with TRBD1 identical over 9 bases. Germline CDR1 SGHRS, CDR2 YFSETQ. With 4 bases clipped from V and 0 bases from J, the junction kept 9 bases outside the gene matches. CDR3 length: 17 amino acids. CDR3 in DNA: TGCGCCAGCAGCCTGGGGACAGGGCAATATAGCACAGATACGCAGTATTTT. It codes for CASSLGTGQYSTDTQYF.

V gene TRBV25-1 combines with J gene TRBJ1-2; D may be TRBD1 (5 bases). Germline V gene sequence: CDR1 MGHDK, CDR2 SYGVNS. Trimming cost V 4 bases and J 8 bases, with 17 bases left between them. The CDR3 runs 14 residues. The CDR3 DNA is TGTGCCAGCAGTGCCCTAACAGGAGCGAGGGGCTACACCTTC. Translation: CASSALTGARGYTF.

The CDR3 nucleotides read TGTGCCAGCAGTGGGCAGGCGCACTATGGCTACACCTTC. Its translation is CASSGQAHYGYTF. V is TRBV2 and J is TRBJ1-2; D unresolved. Germline loops: CDR1 SNHLY, CDR2 FYNNEI. The CDR3 has 13 amino acids. Between the trimmed V and J ends, which lost 4 bases and 3 bases, there was a span of 9 bases.

This chain joins TRBV5-5 and TRBJ2-7; 8 positions agree with TRBD2. Germline trimming cut 4 bases from V and 4 bases from J; bases unmatched to any gene: 13. From germline, CDR1 is SGHKS and CDR2 YYEKEE (reference sequence). CDR3 length: 16 amino acids. The CDR3 region is CASSRTWVGGGYEQYF. The CDR3 DNA is TGTGCCAGCAGCCGCACCTGGGTCGGGGGGGGTTACGAGCAGTACTTC. The complete variable domain, with remaining parts taken from reference TRBV5-5 and TRBJ2-7, reads DAGVTQSPTHLIKTRGQQVTLRCSPISGHKSVSWYQQVLGQGPQFIFQYYEKEERGRGNFPDRFSARQFPNYSSELNVNALLLGDSALYLCASSRTWVGGGYEQYFGPGTRLTVT.

This chain links TRBV15 with TRBJ1-1; D unresolved. V was cut by 3 bases and J by 3 bases, with 14 bases left in between. The CDR3 runs to 15 residues. Germline assignment: CDR1 LNHNV and CDR2 YYDKDF (reference sequence). CDR3 DNA: TGTGCCACCAGCAGGGAGATCCCTATGGACACTGAAGCTTTCTTT. Encoded protein: CATSREIPMDTEAFF.

With regard to this clone: Relative to the germline gene, one junction end is altered; a read error may explain this. This CDR3 is also generated by other DNA sequences in the sample. The gene calls are TRBV27 and TRBJ1-1; D gene uncertain. Per germline, CDR1 MNHEY and CDR2 SMNVEV (reference sequence). CDR3 length: 13 amino acids. The CDR3 coding sequence is TGTGCCAGCAGTTTAATGCGGAACACTGAGGCTTTCTTT. Amino acid sequence: CASSLMRNTEAFF.

The chain joins TRBV7-9 to TRBJ2-7, with no clear D. The CDR3 spans 15 residues. Trimming left V 4 bases short and J 0 bases short, with 13 bases between. Germline CDR1 reads SEHNR; CDR2 reads FQNEAQ (reference sequence). The chain's CDR3 is CASSSHGPDSYEQYF. DNA of the CDR3: TGTGCCAGCAGCTCCCATGGGCCCGACTCCTACGAGCAGTACTTC.

The rearrangement joins TRBV27 to TRBJ2-1; D gene uncertain. V lost 3 bases and J lost 6, with 9 bases in between. Germline values: CDR1 MNHEY, CDR2 SMNVEV (reference sequence). This CDR3 is 13 amino acids long. The CDR3 DNA reads as TGTGCCAGCAGTTTCCGTTCCCCCAATGAGCAGTTCTTC. This encodes CASSFRSPNEQFF.

The chain has TRBV12-5 and TRBJ1-5, with 8 bases that match TRBD1. The germline V gene has CDR1 LGHNT and CDR2 FRNRAP. The CDR3 runs to 14 residues. V lost 3 bases to trimming and J lost 5 bases; unmatched junction nucleotides: 3. Here the CDR3 reads CASGFDRGDQPQHF. The CDR3 DNA follows: TGTGCTAGTGGTTTCGACAGGGGCGATCAGCCCCAGCATTTT.

This chain links TRBV7-9 with TRBJ1-6; 7 nucleotides agree with TRBD1. Looked up from germline, CDR1 is SEHNR and CDR2 is FQNEAQ (reference sequence). There are 14 residues in the CDR3. With 8 bases clipped from V and 7 bases from J, the junction kept 8 bases outside the gene matches. The CDR3 nucleotides read TGTGCCAGCCCTGGGTTGGGACAGAATTCACCCCTCCACTTT. It codes for CASPGLGQNSPLHF.

The rearrangement joins TRBV4-2 to TRBJ2-7; 7 positions agree with TRBD2. The ends lost 1 base at V and 5 bases at J; junction bases unmatched: 2. In germline, CDR1 is LGHNA, CDR2 YNFKEQ. The CDR3 spans 13 residues. CDR3 in amino acids: CASSQGEGNEQYF. Written as DNA, the CDR3 is TGTGCCAGCAGCCAAGGGGAGGGCAACGAGCAGTACTTC.

The chain joins TRBV5-1 to TRBJ2-5; 9 bases are a match to TRBD2. The length of the CDR3 is 16 residues. V gave up 3 bases and J gave up 4 bases; unmatched junction bases: 10. Per the germline V gene, CDR1 is SGHRS and CDR2 is YFSETQ. CDR3 DNA: TGCGCCAGCAGCTCGGGCACCGGGACTAGCTCAGAGACCCAGTACTTC. It encodes CASSSGTGTSSETQYF.

The chain joins TRBV10-3 to TRBJ1-2; D remains unclear. CDR3 length equals 14 residues. Germline V gene sequence: CDR1 ENHRY, CDR2 SYGVKD. Trimming removed 6 bases from V and 3 bases from J, with 14 bases in between. The chain's CDR3 is CAIRNGEEDYGYTF. CDR3 bases: TGTGCCATCAGGAACGGGGAGGAGGACTATGGCTACACCTTC.

V gene TRBV13 combines with J gene TRBJ2-3, with a tentative D call TRBD2 (8 bases). The CDR3 has 17 residues. V was trimmed by 5 bases and J by 2 bases, leaving 20 bases between them. The V gene's germline CDR1 is PRHDT and CDR2 FYEKMQ (reference sequence). The CDR3 spells CASSPPGGGPYTDTQYF. CDR3 DNA: TGTGCCAGCAGCCCCCCGGGAGGGGGCCCATACACAGATACGCAGTATTTT.

CDR3 coding DNA: TGCGCCAGCAGCCCACTAGTGCGCTCCTACGAGCAGTACTTC. This codes for CASSPLVRSYEQYF. The chain uses TRBV4-1 and TRBJ2-7, with a weak D call TRBD2 (5 bases). The CDR3 is 14 residues long. CDR1 is MGHRA and CDR2 is YSYEKL in the germline V gene. The V end was cut by 4 bases, the J end by 0 bases, with 10 bases between.

CDR3 region: CASSLDRGQSQPQHF. The CDR3 DNA follows: TGTGCCAGCAGTTTGGACAGGGGACAGAGTCAGCCCCAGCATTTT. The chain has TRBV6-1 and TRBJ1-5; 9 nucleotides agree with TRBD1. The junction had 8 bases not matched to a gene; V was cut back by 5 bases and J by 6 bases. Germline V CDR1 and CDR2: MNHNS, SASEGT. This CDR3 contains 15 residues.

This clone was detected a few times. The chain recombines TRBV6-5 with TRBJ2-3; D perhaps matches TRBD2 (6 bases). The CDR3 contains 12 residues. V was pared by 6 bases and J by 5 bases, with 9 bases between. Germline CDR1 is MNHEY and CDR2 is SVGAGI. The CDR3: CASRDYQDTQYF. The CDR3 DNA reads as TGTGCCAGCAGGGACTACCAAGATACGCAGTATTTT.

The rearrangement uses TRBV25-1 and TRBJ1-2; no clear D. This CDR3 comprises 8 residues. Germline V gene lookup returns CDR1 MGHDK and CDR2 SYGVNS. Between the trimmed V and J ends, which lost 11 bases and 7 bases, there was a span of 5 bases. The CDR3 reads CAPSGYTF. The CDR3 DNA is TGTGCCCCCAGTGGCTACACCTTC.

The chain carries TRBV11-2 and TRBJ2-7, with 7 bases matching TRBD2. V was pared by 7 bases and J by 2 bases, with 2 bases of the junction left unmatched. This CDR3 has 12 amino acids. Germline V gives CDR1 SGHAT, CDR2 FQNNGV. The DNA for the CDR3 is TGTGCCAGCACCCGGGGGGCCTACGAGCAGTACTTC. Translated: CASTRGAYEQYF.